This TCR beta chain appears in the sequencing data of a study of blood T cells in healthy people across ages. Study results and limitations: Total diversity from one million sequenced T cells was likely underestimated.

The second PCR ran roughly 6 to 12 cycles with a sample-barcoded 5' primer and J-beta primers. Via MiXCR, TCRdb re-called the 5' RACE reads, giving one row per CDR3 protein. Of 650,000 to 1,000,000 distinct CDR3 sequences in the sample, around 45% are singletons; the top ten hold 15% to 20%. As concerns this clonotype: Its antigen is not known. A clone one base away is much larger, so this may be a read error.

Trimming pared 3 bases from V and 1 base from J, leaving 15 bases between. This CDR3 has 15 amino acids. The germline gives CDR1 SQVTM, CDR2 ANQGSEA. The receptor's source is a man aged 80 or over in good health. The material sequenced was blood. The chain combines TRBV29-1 with TRBJ1-1, with a weak D call TRBD1 (5 bases). This CDR3 is CSVDSGASWNTEAFF. The CDR3 DNA reads TGCAGCGTTGATAGCGGGGCCAGCTGGAACACTGAAGCTTTCTTT.